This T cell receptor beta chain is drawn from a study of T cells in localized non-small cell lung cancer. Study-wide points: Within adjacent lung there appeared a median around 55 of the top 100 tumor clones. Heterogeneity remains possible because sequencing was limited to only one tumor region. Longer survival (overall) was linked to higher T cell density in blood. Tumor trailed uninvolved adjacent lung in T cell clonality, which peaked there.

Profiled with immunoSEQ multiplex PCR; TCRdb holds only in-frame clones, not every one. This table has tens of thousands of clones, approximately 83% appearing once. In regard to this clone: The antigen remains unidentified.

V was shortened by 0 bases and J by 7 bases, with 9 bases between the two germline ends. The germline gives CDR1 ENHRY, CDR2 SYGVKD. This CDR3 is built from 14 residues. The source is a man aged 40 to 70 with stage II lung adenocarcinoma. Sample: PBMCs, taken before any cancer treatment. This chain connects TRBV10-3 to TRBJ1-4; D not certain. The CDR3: CAISESRVGEKLFF. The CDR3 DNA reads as TGTGCCATCAGTGAGTCGAGGGTTGGTGAAAAACTGTTTTTT.